One and the same sample provided the 14 T cell receptor beta chains below, sequenced in a study of T cell changes during pregnancy in multiple sclerosis. Generated by immunoSEQ multiplex PCR, the TCRdb table keeps only in-frame clones and is missing some. Altogether about 100,000 clones are present, around 94% being singletons, with the ten largest covering approximately 1.2%. Sample: peripheral blood, taken in the second trimester of pregnancy. These receptors were collected from a female donor with multiple sclerosis, enrolled in a pregnancy study.

The chain employs TRBV18 and TRBJ2-3; the D is unclear. The germline gives CDR1 KGHSH, CDR2 LQKENI. This CDR3 has 14 amino acids. V lost 2 bases and J lost 2, with 8 bases in between. CDR3 DNA sequence: TGTGCCAGCTCACCAGACTGGCTCACAGATACGCAGTATTTT. Protein: CASSPDWLTDTQYF.

This clone was detected once. The chain has TRBV5-6 and TRBJ1-5; TRBD1 aligns across 7 bases. This CDR3 region has 16 residues. Losses at the gene ends were 3 bases for V and 5 bases for J; bases not matched to a gene: 11. Looked up from germline, CDR1 is SGHDT and CDR2 is YYEEEE. The CDR3 spells CASSYTGDGGHQPQHF. CDR3 in DNA: TGTGCCAGCAGCTATACAGGGGACGGAGGGCATCAGCCCCAGCATTTT. Variable domain in full (rest from reference TRBV5-6 and TRBJ1-5): DAGVTQSPTHLIKTRGQQVTLRCSPKSGHDTVSWYQQALGQGPQFIFQYYEEEERQRGNFPDRFSGHQFPNYSSELNVNALLLGDSALYLCASSYTGDGGHQPQHFGDGTRLSIL.

This clone came up once. This CDR3 is CASSLHQGGTEAFF. CDR3 coding DNA: TGCGCCAGCAGCTTGCATCAGGGCGGAACTGAAGCTTTCTTT. J is TRBJ1-1 and V is TRBV5-1; weak D call: TRBD1 (5 bases). Germline V gene sequence: CDR1 SGHRS, CDR2 YFSETQ. Trimming stripped 1 base from V and 5 bases from J, with 12 bases between. The CDR3 extends over 14 amino acids.

The chain joins TRBV10-3 to TRBJ1-5; a possible D gene is TRBD1 (5 bases). V was clipped by 2 bases and J by 2 bases, with 13 bases between them. The germline V gene has CDR1 ENHRY and CDR2 SYGVKD. The CDR3 is 16 residues long. The CDR3 protein is CAISELGTGGNQPQHF. Written as DNA, the CDR3 is TGTGCCATCAGTGAGCTAGGTACAGGCGGCAATCAGCCCCAGCATTTT.

The chain couples TRBV11-2 to TRBJ2-1; 15 nucleotides align to TRBD2. The CDR3 is 15 residues long. V lost 6 bases and J lost 9; bases outside the gene matches: 6. Germline V lookup: CDR1 SGHAT, CDR2 FQNNGV. The CDR3 DNA reads TGTGCCAGCAGGGGGACTAGCGGGAGGAATGGTGAGCAGTTCTTC. It specifies CASRGTSGRNGEQFF.

V and J are TRBV9 and TRBJ2-1, with D tentatively TRBD1 (7 bases). Trimming took 1 base from V and 7 from J, leaving 15 bases between them. The CDR3 spans 15 residues. The germline V gene encodes CDR1 SGDLS and CDR2 YYNGEE. CDR3 nucleotides: TGTGCCAGCAGCGTAAGGGGGCGGGGCGGAAATGAGCAGTTCTTC. This codes for CASSVRGRGGNEQFF.

This clone was recorded once. The rearrangement links TRBV7-9 to TRBJ1-4; a possible D gene is TRBD1 (6 bases). The CDR3 is made up of 13 amino acids. Germline V CDR1 and CDR2: SEHNR, FQNEAQ (reference sequence). V dropped 4 bases and J dropped 8 bases, with 11 bases sitting between them. CDR3 in amino acids: CASSSRTEEKLFF. As DNA, the CDR3 is TGTGCCAGCAGCTCACGGACAGAGGAAAAACTGTTTTTT.

Concerning this clone: Distinct nucleotide sequences in the sample also encode this CDR3. This rearrangement joins TRBV7-3 to TRBJ1-1; D not resolved. Trimming cost V 5 bases and J 0 bases, with 7 bases left between them. Germline values: CDR1 SGHTA, CDR2 FQGTGA. The CDR3 runs to 13 residues. CDR3 region: CASSLTVNTEAFF. The CDR3 DNA sequence: TGTGCCAGCAGCCTCACAGTGAACACTGAAGCTTTCTTT.

The CDR3 coding sequence is TGTGCCAGCAGCTTGGGCCCGGGACTAGCGGGGGGTAAGACAGATACGCAGTATTTT. Its protein product is CASSLGPGLAGGKTDTQYF. This chain uses TRBV7-2 with TRBJ2-3, with 15 bases lining up with TRBD2. This CDR3 has 19 residues. The germline CDR1 and CDR2 sequences are SGHTA and FQGNSA. The trim removed 3 bases at V and 3 bases at J, leaving 10 bases unmatched.

The rearrangement links TRBV6-1 to TRBJ1-4, with no clear D. CDR3 size: 14 residues. Germline-derived CDR1 and CDR2 are MNHNS and SASEGT. Trimming left V 7 bases short and J 6 bases short, with 15 bases between. This CDR3 is CASTPAWGDEKLFF. In DNA form, the CDR3 reads TGTGCCAGCACCCCTGCTTGGGGAGATGAAAAACTGTTTTTT.

This clone was counted a single time. V and J are TRBV6-5 and TRBJ2-7; D is perhaps TRBD1 (6 bases). CDR1 MNHEY and CDR2 SVGAGI come from the germline V gene. The V and J ends lost 5 bases and 6 bases respectively, with 17 bases between them. The CDR3 length is 14 residues. CDR3 loop: CASSGNRVVGEQYF. CDR3 in DNA: TGTGCCAGCAGTGGTAACAGGGTCGTCGGCGAGCAGTACTTC.

The DNA of the CDR3 is TGTGCCATCAGTGAGTCTGACAGGGGTACTCAGCCCCAGCATTTT. Amino acids: CAISESDRGTQPQHF. The chain recombines TRBV10-3 with TRBJ1-5, with 8 nucleotides matching TRBD1. The CDR3 totals 15 residues. After removal of 0 bases from V and 6 bases from J, the junction contained 4 bases not matched to a gene. Per the germline V gene, CDR1 is ENHRY and CDR2 is SYGVKD.

The genes are TRBV7-7 and TRBJ2-3; a possible D gene is TRBD2 (5 bases). This CDR3 contains 15 residues. Germline V lookup: CDR1 SSHAT, CDR2 FNYEAQ (reference sequence). Trimming removed 3 bases at V and 1 base at J, with 11 bases between. The CDR3 sequence: CASSLDFGGTDTQYF. In DNA, the CDR3 is TGTGCCAGCAGCTTGGACTTTGGGGGCACAGATACGCAGTATTTT.

The chain joins TRBV10-3 to TRBJ1-4; 10 nucleotides align to TRBD1. This CDR3 is 14 amino acids long. Germline V gene sequence: CDR1 ENHRY, CDR2 SYGVKD. V was pared by 4 bases and J by 8 bases, with 4 bases of the junction left unmatched. CDR3 coding DNA: TGTGCCATCAGTGGGGACAGGGGTGAGGAAAAACTGTTTTTT. It yields the protein CAISGDRGEEKLFF.